This paragraph reports one TCR beta chain. This sample was included in a study of blood T cell repertoires in COVID-19. The CDR3 has 17 amino acids. The V segment lost 6 bases and the J segment 2 bases; nucleotides outside the gene matches: 14. Germline assignment: CDR1 MRHNA and CDR2 SNTAGT. Clones were sequenced by immunoSEQ multiplex PCR, and TCRdb holds only the in-frame ones, with some missing. The sample holds about 210,000 clones, about 90% seen once. The TCR originated in a man between 18 and 35 years old with active or convalescent COVID-19. The chain is built from TRBV6-4 and TRBJ1-2; 8 bases map to TRBD1. Sequencing was carried out using peripheral blood. The CDR3 nucleotides read TGTGCCAGCAGGAGGACTCAACAGGGGGGGGGAAACTATGGCTACACCTTC. Translation: CASRRTQQGGGNYGYTF.